The clone carrying this TCR beta chain was counted between two and nine times. The target antigen is unknown. The record originates from a study of blood T cells in healthy people across ages. General observations from the study: Older age coincided with a roughly linear decline in TCR beta diversity per million T cells.

The individuals who served as donors were healthy Caucasians living in Russia, aged roughly 6 to 100. CDR1 is MNHEY, CDR2 SVGAGI, per germline. The CDR3 has 13 amino acids. Alongside a J-beta primer mix, a sample-barcoded 5' primer served in a second PCR lasting roughly 6 to 11 cycles. TCRdb re-called the 5' RACE reads with MiXCR, one entry per CDR3 protein. The table has around 1,000,000 distinct CDR3 sequences, 25% seen once. The data also belong to a second study, concerning T cells of mothers and their children. In that study: In cDNA synthesis, all of the extracted RNA was used at about 1.6 ug per 15 ul. No clones detected were persistent microchimeric T cell clones.

The chain joins TRBV6-5 to TRBJ2-5; 7 bases line up with TRBD1. The DNA end favors TRBJ2-7, so the J call may be wrong. The sample consisted of blood. The receptor was derived from a girl aged 2-10 years in good health. The CDR3 reads CASSYGDSNEQYF. CDR3 DNA sequence: TGTGCCAGCAGTTACGGGGACAGCAACGAGCAGTACTTC.